Listed below are T cell receptor beta chains from one sample, sequenced in a study of cytomegalovirus exposure and HLA in healthy donors. Produced via immunoSEQ multiplex PCR; TCRdb's table is partial and in-frame only. Here the sample spans roughly 200,000 clones, roughly 9.4% being singletons. What was sequenced was PBMCs. The receptors were gathered from a woman between 25 and 40 years old in good health and CMV-seropositive. The conserved cysteine and the conserved F or W are not part of the CDR3 here. Each record gives: D gene, V gene, CDR3 length, CDR3 protein. The D gene is left open where the match is weak.

TRBD1	TRBV19	11	ASRSGQNYGYT
NA	TRBV30	14	AWGPGRGGSNEKLF
TRBD1	TRBV10-3	13	AISETGTGRHEQY
TRBD2	TRBV5-4	14	ASSLVLAGVAGELF
TRBD1	TRBV2	16	ASSLLRTGSSGANVLT
NA	TRBV6-6	12	ASNGAARSGEQF
NA	TRBV30	10	AWRPTNSPLH
NA	TRBV10-1	12	ASSEPRGRPEQY
TRBD1	TRBV6-6	9	ASSTTGGAF
TRBD1	TRBV5-1	16	ASSLRGQGASSGNTIY
TRBD1	TRBV10-3	12	AISDRGASTEAF
TRBD1	TRBV7-9	17	ASSPRTGAVIVSYNEQF
NA	TRBV19	13	ASTPRGDSGNTIY
NA	TRBV18	14	ASSPDRLSGANVLT
TRBD2	TRBV27	14	ASGSQTGLAVATQY
TRBD2	TRBV6-4	13	ASSWASGDYNEQF
NA	TRBV5-1	13	ASSLGGGENTEAF
NA	TRBV19	14	ASKRGGAGGNQPQH
TRBD2	TRBV11-2	14	ASSPGLADHTDTQY
NA	TRBV2	14	ASSERAPYSYNEQF
TRBD1	TRBV9	12	ASSETGVNTEAF
NA	TRBV5-1	15	ASSPDQGGGLYNEQF
NA	TRBV27	12	ASSRSVGTGELF
TRBD1	TRBV10-3	11	AIRDRSNNEQF
NA	TRBV5-1	12	ASSFWQMNTEAF
TRBD2	TRBV9	14	ASSGLSGRAPGEQY
TRBD1	TRBV6-5	13	ASSRDRGSDYGYT
NA	TRBV5-4	12	ASSLEQSTGELF
NA	TRBV6-6	9	ASWDQGGYT
TRBD1	TRBV11-2	13	ASSLTGQGDTEAF
NA	TRBV2	13	ASRERTDPPKSYT
NA	TRBV2	11	ASRTGMNTEAF
NA	TRBV27	10	ASSLFPNEQF
TRBD2	TRBV29-1	13	SVGLADLNTGELF
NA	TRBV7-3	11	ASSLQGNTEAF
NA	TRBV4-2	13	ASSQIPGENEKLF
NA	TRBV12-5	12	ASGSLGRVIEAF
TRBD1	TRBV10-3	10	AISLQGTEAF
NA	TRBV14	15	ASSQDISRVPNTEAF
TRBD1	TRBV10-3	11	AISAGDRNGYT
TRBD1	TRBV10-2	10	ASRTGVYEQY
TRBD1	TRBV29-1	11	SAYRDRDQPQH
NA	TRBV13	10	ASSLGPETQY
TRBD2	TRBV7-3	14	ASSLSGGRYTGELF
NA	TRBV10-1	13	ASSETGYGTDTQY
TRBD2	TRBV6-1	13	ASMSGLAGTDTQY
TRBD1	TRBV5-8	13	ASSIRDSSGNTIY
TRBD2	TRBV5-4	13	ASSRGGQGQETQY
NA	TRBV6-1	10	ASSPTGYGYT
NA	TRBV7-3	12	ASSPNTYTDTQY